The subject of this entry is one TCR beta chain. This specimen comes from a study of response to subunit inactivated influenza vaccine. TCRdb recomputed calls from the RT-PCR reads with MiXCR, one row per CDR3 protein. The table records roughly 500,000 distinct CDR3 sequences, 20% to 25% of them present only once. CDR3 length equals 14 residues. Germline trimming cut 0 bases from V and 6 bases from J; bases unmatched to any gene: 2. CDR1 is SGHDT, CDR2 YYEEEE, per germline. This sample was also put to use in a study of T cells expressing NK-cell markers. From that study: Libraries used 5'RACE template switching adding universal primer site and UMIs. Eight donors were sequenced, seven testing HCMV-seropositive and one testing seronegative. Anti-gamma-delta TCR antibody use in several experiments restricted sorting to alpha-beta TCR T cells. In more than five donors, dominant CD3+CD56+NKG2C+ clones formed roughly 1.0-7.5% of CD8+ cells. The CD3+CD56-NKG2C+ fraction of a handful of donors was also led by these clonotypes.

This TCR came from a middle-aged man who received an inactivated influenza vaccine. The V and J genes are TRBV5-6 and TRBJ1-5; 8 nucleotides agree with TRBD1. The source was CD4+ T cells sorted from PBMCs, collected about 13 days after vaccination. The CDR3 DNA reads TGTGCCAGCAGCTTGGGCAGGGGGCTTCAGCCCCAGCATTTT. Its translation: CASSLGRGLQPQHF.